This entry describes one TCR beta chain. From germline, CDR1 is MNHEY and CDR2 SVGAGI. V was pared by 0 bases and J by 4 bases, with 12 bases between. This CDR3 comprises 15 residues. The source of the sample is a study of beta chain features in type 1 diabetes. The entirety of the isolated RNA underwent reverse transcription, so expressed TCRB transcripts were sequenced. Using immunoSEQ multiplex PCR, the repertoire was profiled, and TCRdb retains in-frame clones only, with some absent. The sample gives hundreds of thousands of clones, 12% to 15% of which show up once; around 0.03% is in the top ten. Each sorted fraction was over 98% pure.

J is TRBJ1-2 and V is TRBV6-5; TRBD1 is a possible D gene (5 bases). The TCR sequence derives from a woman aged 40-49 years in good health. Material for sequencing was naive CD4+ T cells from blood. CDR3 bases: TGTGCCAGCAGTTACTCTGCGGGGCTAGGCTATGGCTACACCTTC. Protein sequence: CASSYSAGLGYGYTF.